One sample yielded the 5 T cell receptor beta chains listed below, sequenced in a study of T cell changes during pregnancy in multiple sclerosis. Only in-frame clones appear in the TCRdb table, and some are missing; sequencing was by immunoSEQ multiplex PCR. The sample records fewer than 70,000 clones, about nine tenths being singletons. This sample comprised peripheral blood, obtained in the second trimester of pregnancy. The source of these receptors is a female donor with multiple sclerosis, enrolled in a pregnancy study.

V usage is TRBV6-6 and J usage is TRBJ1-2, with D perhaps TRBD1 (6 bases). V was clipped by 2 bases and J by 6 bases, with 10 bases between them. This CDR3 comprises 13 residues. CDR1 and CDR2 (germline): MNHNY, SVGAGI (reference sequence). The DNA of the CDR3 is TGTGCCAGCAGTTACGGCAGGGGAGATGGCTACACCTTC. Protein product: CASSYGRGDGYTF.

The chain has TRBV7-2 and TRBJ2-7; 8 bases map to TRBD2. This CDR3 has 15 residues. The germline CDR1 and CDR2 sequences are SGHTA and FQGNSA. The V gene end was trimmed by 5 bases and the J gene end by 4 bases; junction bases not matched to a gene: 10. CDR3 DNA: TGTGCCAGCAGCGGGCCGGGGGGCGGGAGGTACGAGCAGTACTTC. This codes for CASSGPGGGRYEQYF.

V gene TRBV13 combines with J gene TRBJ1-5; maybe TRBD1 (5 bases). Trimming took off 5 bases at V and 8 bases at J, with 13 bases between the two ends. CDR3 length: 13 amino acids. The germline CDR1 and CDR2 sequences are PRHDT and FYEKMQ (reference sequence). The CDR3 DNA is TGTGCCAGCAGCCCTCGGGGGGGGAAGCCCCAGCATTTT. Its protein product is CASSPRGGKPQHF.

The J gene is TRBJ2-7, the V gene TRBV5-8; D uncertain. CDR3 length equals 15 residues. The germline V gene encodes CDR1 SGHTS and CDR2 YDEGEE. V shed 0 bases and J shed 2 bases, with 12 bases lying between them. CDR3 sequence reads: CASSLGVRYAYEQYF. As DNA, the CDR3 is TGTGCCAGCAGCTTGGGGGTCAGGTATGCCTACGAGCAGTACTTC. The whole variable domain, remainder taken from reference TRBV5-8 and TRBJ2-7, is EAGVTQSPTHLIKTRGQQATLRCSPISGHTSVYWYQQALGLGLQFLLWYDEGEERNRGNFPPRFSGRQFPNYSSELNVNALELEDSALYLCASSLGVRYAYEQYFGPGTRLTVT.

The rearrangement joins TRBV10-2 to TRBJ1-2, with D unclear. The CDR3 has 16 residues. Between the trimmed V and J ends, which lost 0 bases and 2 bases, there was a span of 13 bases. Germline-derived CDR1 and CDR2 are WSHSY and SAAADI. The CDR3 spells CASSESGIGGNYGYTF. The CDR3 nucleotides are TGCGCCAGCAGTGAGTCGGGCATAGGAGGGAACTATGGCTACACCTTC.